This TCR beta chain originates from a study of T-cell memory formation after mild COVID-19. Overall study: Largely donor-specific TCR clusters were found. Regarding the study as a whole: Memory cells collected pre-infection included some clones that later responded, suggesting cross-reactive memory joined.

Constant-segment primers were used for 5'RACE, and the resulting TCR alpha and TCR beta cDNA libraries carried sample barcodes and UMIs. In TCRdb, the 5' RACE reads were re-called with MiXCR into one record per CDR3 protein. The table includes about 240,000 distinct CDR3 sequences, over 8.5% detected once. There are a few counts of this clonotype. As yet, its antigen is unknown. The CDR3 sequence is 16 residues long. Trimming removed 3 bases at V and 9 bases at J, with 18 bases between. Germline V gene lookup returns CDR1 LNHNV and CDR2 YYDKDF (reference sequence). The clonotype was recovered from a man aged 18-30 years who had mild COVID-19 (a few samples of this study predate the infection). Cell type and time point are not known. V and J are TRBV15 and TRBJ1-6; no definite D call. Sample: PBMCs or a T cell subset sorted from them (not recorded which). The CDR3, as DNA: TGTGCCACCAGCAGTCAGATATGGGCCCAGTCTTCACCCCTCCACTTT. It is translated as CATSSQIWAQSSPLHF. The full variable domain, its missing parts supplied by reference TRBV15 and TRBJ1-6, is DAMVIQNPRYQVTQFGKPVTLSCSQTLNHNVMYWYQQKSSQAPKLLFHYYDKDFNNEADTPDNFQSRRPNTSFCFLDIRSPGLGDTAMYLCATSSQIWAQSSPLHFGNGTRLTVT.